The 21 T cell receptor beta chains below come from one sample, sequenced in a study of blood T cell repertoires in COVID-19. Clones were read by immunoSEQ multiplex PCR, and TCRdb kept only the in-frame ones, dropping some. The profile shows about 200,000 clones, roughly 86% of them singletons. Sequences were obtained from peripheral blood. These TCRs come from a man between 60 and 75 years old with acute or convalescent COVID-19.

This clone appeared a single time. The chain couples TRBV27 to TRBJ1-6, with a tentative D call TRBD1 (6 bases). Germline-derived CDR1 and CDR2 are MNHEY and SMNVEV (reference sequence). The CDR3 is 16 amino acids. Trimming stripped 5 bases from V and 3 bases from J, with 14 bases between. The CDR3 reads CASSVQGTVYNSPLHF. DNA of the CDR3: TGTGCCAGCAGTGTACAGGGAACGGTCTATAATTCACCCCTCCACTTT.

J is TRBJ2-7 and V is TRBV4-3; 8 nucleotides match TRBD2. This CDR3 has 15 amino acids. Germline values: CDR1 LGHNA, CDR2 YSLEER. With V trimmed by 0 bases and J by 7 bases, 8 bases remained unmatched. CDR3 sequence reads: CASSQDGGGRSEQYF. CDR3 coding DNA: TGCGCCAGCAGCCAAGATGGGGGCGGGAGGTCAGAGCAGTACTTC.

The CDR3 DNA is TGTGCCAGCAGTTACGCGACAGGGACTGGGGCCAACGTCCTGACTTTC. Its protein is CASSYATGTGANVLTF. This sequence joins TRBV6-5 and TRBJ2-6, with 7 bases matching TRBD1. This CDR3 is 16 amino acids long. The germline CDR1 and CDR2 sequences are MNHEY and SVGAGI. V shed 2 bases, J shed 2 bases, and the junction held 3 bases outside the gene matches.

The sample holds one count of this clone. This chain connects TRBV4-2 to TRBJ1-4, with 8 bases that match TRBD1. Trimming at V came to 0 bases and at J to 5 bases, leaving 5 bases not matched to a gene. CDR3 length equals 16 residues. Per the germline V gene, CDR1 is LGHNA and CDR2 is YNFKEQ. CDR3: CASSQDRHRGNEKLFF. Written as DNA, the CDR3 is TGTGCCAGCAGCCAAGATAGGCACAGGGGGAATGAAAAACTGTTTTTT.

This chain joins TRBV19 and TRBJ2-2; D possibly corresponds to TRBD1 (6 bases). The germline V gene encodes CDR1 LNHDA and CDR2 SQIVND (reference sequence). V was trimmed by 5 bases and J by 0 bases, leaving 10 bases between them. The CDR3 has 15 amino acids. In DNA, the CDR3 is TGTGCCAGTAGTTCGACAGGATCGAACACCGGGGAGCTGTTTTTT. Its protein product is CASSSTGSNTGELFF.

The chain has TRBV19 and TRBJ2-3; D remains unclear. The CDR3 has 15 residues. From germline, CDR1 is LNHDA and CDR2 SQIVND (reference sequence). The V gene lost 3 bases and the J gene lost 2 bases, with 12 bases spanning the gap. CDR3 in DNA: TGTGCCAGTAGTATGGAGCTAAAGAACACAGATACGCAGTATTTT. Encoded protein: CASSMELKNTDTQYF.

The rearrangement joins TRBV7-3 to TRBJ1-1; 7 bases fit TRBD1. Germline V gene sequence: CDR1 SGHTA, CDR2 FQGTGA. Losses at the gene ends were 5 bases for V and 4 bases for J; bases not matched to a gene: 10. The CDR3 loop spans 15 amino acids. CDR3 DNA: TGTGCCAGCAGCCCCCCCGGGGCAGGGGGCACTGAAGCTTTCTTT. Encoded protein: CASSPPGAGGTEAFF.

This clone was seen a single time. The rearrangement uses TRBV11-3 and TRBJ2-1; 11 bases align to TRBD2. The length of the CDR3 is 16 residues. Germline-derived CDR1 and CDR2 are SGHNT and YENEEA. With V trimmed by 5 bases and J by 9 bases, 12 bases remained unmatched. CDR3 loop: CASSRLAGGPAVEQFF. The CDR3, as DNA: TGTGCCAGCAGCCGCTTAGCGGGGGGGCCGGCGGTTGAGCAGTTCTTC.

This clone came up once. The rearrangement joins TRBV10-1 to TRBJ2-2; D may be TRBD2 (5 bases). Germline V gene data show CDR1 as WNHNN and CDR2 as SYGVQD (reference sequence). CDR3 length: 14 amino acids. The V and J ends lost 3 bases and 7 bases respectively, with 12 bases between them. The CDR3 sequence is CASSEGGLVGELFF. The DNA for the CDR3 is TGCGCCAGCAGTGAAGGAGGCTTAGTCGGGGAGCTGTTTTTT.

The chain combines TRBV10-1 with TRBJ2-2; TRBD1 is a possible D gene (5 bases). Germline V gene lookup returns CDR1 WNHNN and CDR2 SYGVQD (reference sequence). V lost 5 bases to trimming and J lost 6 bases, with 13 bases between them. This CDR3 is 14 amino acids long. CDR3 nucleotides: TGCGCCAGCAGTACCATCAAAGGGGCCGGGGAGCTGTTTTTT. It specifies CASSTIKGAGELFF.

This chain uses TRBV28 with TRBJ1-1, with a tentative D call TRBD1 (5 bases). With 6 bases removed from V and 7 bases from J, the gap between germline ends came to 15 bases. Germline CDR1 MDHEN, CDR2 SYDVKM. The CDR3 totals 13 residues. CDR3 coding DNA: TGTGCCAGCAGCCTACAGGAGTTCGGTGAAGCTTTCTTT. It translates to CASSLQEFGEAFF.

The chain uses TRBV5-1 and TRBJ2-1, with D possibly TRBD2 on 5 matching bases. V lost 2 bases, J lost 10 bases, and 7 bases lay in between. The length of the CDR3 is 11 residues. Germline assignment: CDR1 SGHRS and CDR2 YFSETQ. The CDR3 coding sequence is TGCGCCAGCAGCTTAGTAGCGGAGCAGTTCTTC. Residues: CASSLVAEQFF.

V gene TRBV6-5 combines with J gene TRBJ2-7, with TRBD2 as a possible D gene (6 bases). The CDR3 is 13 residues long. Trimming left V 2 bases short and J 4 bases short, with 9 bases between. The germline CDR1 and CDR2 sequences are MNHEY and SVGAGI. The CDR3 loop reads CASSYGGRYEQYF. CDR3 bases: TGTGCCAGCAGTTACGGGGGGAGGTACGAGCAGTACTTC.

The rearrangement uses TRBV28 and TRBJ2-5, with 7 bases that match TRBD1. The V segment lost 7 bases and the J segment 0 bases; nucleotides outside the gene matches: 5. This CDR3 is built from 14 residues. Germline V CDR1 and CDR2: MDHEN, SYDVKM. The CDR3 DNA sequence: TGTGCCAGCACCCTACAGGGGAACCAAGAGACCCAGTACTTC. This sequence encodes CASTLQGNQETQYF. The full variable domain, completed using reference TRBV28 and TRBJ2-5, is DVKVTQSSRYLVKRTGEKVFLECVQDMDHENMFWYRQDPGLGLRLIYFSYDVKMKEKGDIPEGYSVSREKKERFSLILESASTNQTSMYLCASTLQGNQETQYFGPGTRLLVL.

The chain uses TRBV3-1 (or the pseudogene TRBV3-2) and TRBJ1-2, with TRBD1 matching over 7 bases. The CDR3 consists of 16 residues. CDR1 is LGHDT, CDR2 YNNKEL, per germline (reference sequence). V was clipped by 0 bases and J by 5 bases; unmatched bases: 9. CDR3 in amino acids: CASSQDRRRGNYGYTF. The CDR3 bases are TGTGCCAGCAGCCAAGATCGACGCAGGGGGAATTATGGCTACACCTTC.

The chain has TRBV2 and TRBJ2-7, with TRBD1 matching over 9 bases. The CDR3 has 14 amino acids. The germline CDR1 and CDR2 sequences are SNHLY and FYNNEI. With V trimmed by 6 bases and J by 2 bases, 5 bases remained unmatched. The chain's CDR3 is CASSPDRGPYEQYF. The CDR3 DNA reads as TGTGCCAGCAGCCCGGACAGGGGCCCCTACGAGCAGTACTTC. The full variable domain, completed using reference TRBV2 and TRBJ2-7, is EPEVTQTPSHQVTQMGQEVILRCVPISNHLYFYWYRQILGQKVEFLVSFYNNEISEKSEIFDDQFSVERPDGSNFTLKIRSTKLEDSAMYFCASSPDRGPYEQYFGPGTRLTVT.

This clone was seen only once. This rearrangement joins TRBV4-3 to TRBJ2-7, with D possibly matching TRBD1 (6 bases). Germline assignment: CDR1 LGHNA and CDR2 YSLEER. The CDR3 is 15 amino acids. The V end was cut by 1 base, the J end by 2 bases, with 12 bases between. This chain's CDR3 is CASSQVAQGPYEQYF. The CDR3 nucleotides read TGCGCCAGCAGCCAAGTGGCACAGGGTCCCTACGAGCAGTACTTC.

The chain joins TRBV7-6 to TRBJ2-5; 15 nucleotides agree with TRBD2. The V and J ends lost 5 bases and 5 bases, in that order; junction bases with no gene match: 9. The length of the CDR3 is 17 residues. The germline V gene encodes CDR1 SGHVS and CDR2 FNYEAQ. The CDR3 loop is CASSRGLAGGSGETQYF. In DNA, the CDR3 is TGTGCCAGCAGCCGTGGACTAGCGGGGGGGTCCGGGGAGACCCAGTACTTC.

This sequence joins TRBV27 and TRBJ2-2; D is possibly TRBD1 (5 bases). CDR3 length: 16 residues. Deletions cut 5 bases from V and 2 bases from J, with 15 bases between. CDR1 MNHEY and CDR2 SMNVEV come from the germline V gene (reference sequence). The CDR3 DNA sequence: TGTGCCAGCAGTCAACTGGCAGGGCTCAACACCGGGGAGCTGTTTTTT. Amino acids: CASSQLAGLNTGELFF.

This chain uses TRBV25-1 with TRBJ1-4; 7 bases match TRBD1. The CDR3 is made up of 13 amino acids. V shed 6 bases and J 10 bases; nucleotides not matched to a gene: 8. Germline assignment: CDR1 MGHDK and CDR2 SYGVNS. The CDR3 region is CASRQGGYGKLFF. CDR3 in DNA: TGTGCCAGCAGACAAGGGGGCTATGGAAAACTGTTTTTT.

This chain links TRBV7-6 with TRBJ2-2, with 7 nucleotides matching TRBD1. The V and J ends lost 5 bases and 7 bases, in that order; junction bases with no gene match: 16. The germline V gene encodes CDR1 SGHVS and CDR2 FNYEAQ. The CDR3 is 17 amino acids. The CDR3 region has the DNA TGTGCCAGCAGCCCGCACCTAACAGGGGCCAGCGGCGGGGAGCTGTTTTTT. This sequence encodes CASSPHLTGASGGELFF.